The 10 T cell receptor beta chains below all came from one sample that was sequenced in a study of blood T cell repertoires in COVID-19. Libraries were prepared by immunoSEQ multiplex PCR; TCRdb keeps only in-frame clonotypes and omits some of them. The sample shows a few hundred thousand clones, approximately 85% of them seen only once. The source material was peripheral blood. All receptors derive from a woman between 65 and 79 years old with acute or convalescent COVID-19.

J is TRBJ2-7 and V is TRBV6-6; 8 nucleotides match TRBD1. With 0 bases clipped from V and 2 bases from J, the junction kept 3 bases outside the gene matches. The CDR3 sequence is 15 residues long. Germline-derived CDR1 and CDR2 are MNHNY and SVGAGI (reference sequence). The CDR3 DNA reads TGTGCCAGCAGTTACTCAGGGACAGGTCCCTACGAGCAGTACTTC. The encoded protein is CASSYSGTGPYEQYF.

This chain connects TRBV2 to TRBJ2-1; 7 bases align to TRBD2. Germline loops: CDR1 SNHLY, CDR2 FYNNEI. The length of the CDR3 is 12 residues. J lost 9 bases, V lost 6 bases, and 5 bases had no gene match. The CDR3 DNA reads TGTGCCAGCAGGGGCGGGGGAAGTGAGCAGTTCTTC. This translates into CASRGGGSEQFF.

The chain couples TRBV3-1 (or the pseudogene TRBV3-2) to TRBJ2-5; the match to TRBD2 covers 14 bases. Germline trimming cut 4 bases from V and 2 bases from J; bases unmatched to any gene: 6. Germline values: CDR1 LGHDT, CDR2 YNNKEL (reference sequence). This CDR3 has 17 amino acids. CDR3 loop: CASSPTSGGARQETQYF. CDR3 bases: TGTGCCAGCAGCCCGACTAGCGGGGGGGCCCGGCAAGAGACCCAGTACTTC.

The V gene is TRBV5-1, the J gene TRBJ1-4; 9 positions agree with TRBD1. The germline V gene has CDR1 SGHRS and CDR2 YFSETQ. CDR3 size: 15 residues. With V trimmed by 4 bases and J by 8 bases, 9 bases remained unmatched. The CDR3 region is CASSPADRGEEKLFF. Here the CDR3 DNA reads TGCGCCAGCAGCCCGGCGGACAGGGGCGAGGAAAAACTGTTTTTT.

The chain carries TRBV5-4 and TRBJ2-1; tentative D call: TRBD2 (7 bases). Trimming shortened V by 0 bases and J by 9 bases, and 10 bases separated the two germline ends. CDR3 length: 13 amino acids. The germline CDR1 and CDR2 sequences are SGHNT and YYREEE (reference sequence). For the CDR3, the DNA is TGTGCCAGCAGCTTGGCCGGGGGGCTTGAGCAGTTCTTC. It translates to CASSLAGGLEQFF.

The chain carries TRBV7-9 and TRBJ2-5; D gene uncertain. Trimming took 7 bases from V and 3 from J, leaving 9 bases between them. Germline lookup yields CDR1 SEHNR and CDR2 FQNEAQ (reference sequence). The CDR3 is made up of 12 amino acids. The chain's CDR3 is CASMEEEETQYF. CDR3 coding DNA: TGTGCCAGCATGGAAGAGGAAGAGACCCAGTACTTC. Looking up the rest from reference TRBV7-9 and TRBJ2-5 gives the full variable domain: DTGVSQNPRHKITKRGQNVTFRCDPISEHNRLYWYRQTLGQGPEFLTYFQNEAQLEKSRLLSDRFSAERPKGSFSTLEIQRTEQGDSAMYLCASMEEEETQYFGPGTRLLVL.

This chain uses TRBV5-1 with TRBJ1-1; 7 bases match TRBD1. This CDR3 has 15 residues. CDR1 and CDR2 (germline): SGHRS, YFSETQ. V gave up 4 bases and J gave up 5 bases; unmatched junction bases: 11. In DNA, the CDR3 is TGCGCCAGCAGCGATGACAGGGTGGGGGGTACTGAAGCTTTCTTT. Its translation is CASSDDRVGGTEAFF.

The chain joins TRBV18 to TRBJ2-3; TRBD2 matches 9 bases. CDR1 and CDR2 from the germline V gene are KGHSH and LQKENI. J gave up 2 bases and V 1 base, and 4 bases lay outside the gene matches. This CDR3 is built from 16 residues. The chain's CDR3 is CASSPRAGGNTDTQYF. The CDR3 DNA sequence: TGTGCCAGCTCACCACGGGCGGGAGGGAACACAGATACGCAGTATTTT.

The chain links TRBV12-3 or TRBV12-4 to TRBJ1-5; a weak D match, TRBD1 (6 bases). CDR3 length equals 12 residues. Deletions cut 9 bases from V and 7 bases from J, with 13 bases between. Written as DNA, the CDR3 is TGTGCCAGTAGAGGACAGAACCAGCCCCAGCATTTT. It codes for CASRGQNQPQHF.

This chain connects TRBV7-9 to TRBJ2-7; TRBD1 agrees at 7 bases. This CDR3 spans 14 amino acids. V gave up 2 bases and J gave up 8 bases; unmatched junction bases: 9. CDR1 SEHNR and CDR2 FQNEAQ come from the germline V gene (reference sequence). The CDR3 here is CASSLSGGLVQQYF. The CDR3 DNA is TGTGCCAGCAGCTTATCAGGGGGTCTGGTTCAGCAGTACTTC.